The TCR beta chain described here comes from a study of blood T cell repertoires in COVID-19 (TCRdb year 2020). Turning to the overall study: Samples from collaborators originated in the United States, Italy and Spain and spanned both the acute and convalescent phases of COVID-19. The material from the prospective study consisted of cDNA or gDNA derived from T cells, B-cell-depleted T cells, or PBMCs. Where available, HLA class I and class II types were obtained from metadata supplied by the sample provider rather than from assay-based typing. Sample metadata almost always included a de-identified subject ID, COVID-19 status, age in years and sex. Samples were obtained from the ongoing ImmuneRACE study (first 160 participants) and from 1,200 or so subjects provided by 6 global collaborators. Subjects who had been exposed to COVID-19, were actively infected with it, or had recovered from it provided the deeply sampled blood TCRbeta repertoires that made up the dataset. The repertoires were released in a freely available public database intended as a resource for research on the immune response to SARS-CoV-2.

Spanning cysteine to phenylalanine, the CDR3 consists of 17 amino acids. Only the CDR3 region is kept as DNA, spanning 51 bases read in frame from base 1. Trimmed from V: 6 bases; trimmed from J: 0 bases; junction bases lacking a gene match: 13. Looking up the germline V gene yields CDR1 SQVTM and CDR2 ANQGSEA. Participants in the prospective study were enrolled through a virtual design, were aged about 18 to 100 years, and lived in approximately 25 United States geographic areas. In the prospective study, participants were assigned to cohorts based on the clinical history participants reported in a screening survey and a study questionnaire. In the prospective study, mobile phlebotomists collected whole blood, serum and a nasopharyngeal or oropharyngeal swab from each participant. Over an approximately 2-month period, participants in the prospective study had the option of providing additional blood draws and questionnaires. Blood samples from the prospective study were shipped frozen or at room temperature prior to DNA extraction.

TCRbeta CDR3 regions were amplified from genomic DNA using the immunoSEQ Assay, a bias-controlled multiplex PCR. The authors processed their data as follows. The number of nucleated cells in each sample was estimated from the amplification of reference gene primers within the assay. To quantify the absolute abundance of each unique TCRbeta CDR3 rearrangement, sequence reads were collapsed and filtered. Productive Simpson clonality was computed per sample as the square root of Simpson's diversity index over productive rearrangements. TCRdb limited this immuneACCESS table to in-frame rearrangements with V and J called. A share of clones is missing; checked studies link under half to unresolved V genes, and the rest is unexplained. V, J and clone size are those of that table, while D and trimming were read from the DNA. Present in this sample are roughly 74,000 clones, approximately 90% of which were seen just once. The ten largest account for approximately 1.2% of the sample.

Broad study findings and their caveats: How much clinical and demographic metadata was included differed by source and by participant, and the metadata was provided uncurated.

This clone has just one count. The antigen it recognizes is unknown. No base quality information exists; no much larger clone differs at one position. The clonotype comes from a woman in her fifties or sixties with acute COVID-19. The chain links TRBV29-1 with TRBJ2-7, with 11 junctional bases fitting TRBD2. Sequencing was performed on PBMCs or T cells enriched from blood (not recorded which). The bases are TGCAGCGTCTCCACCGGGACTAGCGGCCCGAGCTCCTACGAGCAGTACTTC. Its protein reads: CSVSTGTSGPSSYEQYF.